These T cell receptor beta chains were read from a single sample in a study of blood T cells in healthy people across ages. MiXCR, applied by TCRdb to the 5' RACE reads, yields one record per CDR3 protein. The data contain 1.6 million or so distinct CDR3 sequences, about 35% of them singletons. The sequenced sample was blood. The receptors derive from a young woman in good health. The CDR3 runs from the conserved cysteine through the conserved F or W. A D gene is named only where the DNA matches it firmly. Expanded clones get a size class; other rows say once, few or many, or leave the size out.

clone_size v_call d_call cdr3_aa
NA TRBV5-1 NA CASSSSLLARRDTQYF
NA TRBV30 NA CAWRRSFYEQYF
NA TRBV4-1 NA CASSAPWGPNYGYTF
many TRBV20-1 NA CSARSSGANVLTF
many TRBV7-2 NA CASSGGGNQPQHF
many TRBV5-1 TRBD1 CASSLGRGLYNEQFF
few TRBV20-1 NA CSARGVEAPSSYNEQFF
NA TRBV11-1 NA CASSPQDFDRAGNNNRGGTDTQYF
many TRBV20-1 TRBD1 CSARDPGQFTGGYTF
few TRBV11-2 NA CASSSSSGNQPQHF
NA TRBV20-1 TRBD2 CSASAAGGLQETQYF
few TRBV5-1 TRBD1 CASSPTPGTGGYEQYF
NA TRBV12-3/TRBV12-4 NA CASSLRSDAQYF
many TRBV7-9 TRBD2 CASSLGREDTDTQYF
NA TRBV4-1 NA CASSQVGSGGEYQETQYF
NA TRBV5-4 TRBD1 CASSHPSRDRGRETQYF
NA TRBV6-5 NA CASSSANGGTEAFF
few TRBV12-3/TRBV12-4 TRBD1 CASTGTGAGNQPQHF
few TRBV12-5 NA CASGLTGIDYNEQFF
NA TRBV3-1 NA CASSQERSRYGYTF
few TRBV13 NA CASRQSSDEQYF
NA TRBV25-1 NA CACSEGGATTDTQYF
few TRBV4-1 NA CASSQERVGRGWGSTDTQYF
NA TRBV7-9 NA CASSSIVSEDEQYF
NA TRBV3-1 TRBD1 CASSRTGTASYEQYF
few TRBV12-3/TRBV12-4 TRBD2 CASSPTTREVRDEQFF
many TRBV29-1 NA CSVPDSRYGYTF
NA TRBV2 NA CASTGMETQYF
NA TRBV11-2 TRBD1 CASTRQGIDYEQYF
NA TRBV28 NA CASSSPWDGWSSYEQYF
NA TRBV20-1 NA CSASMDSYNEQFF
NA TRBV7-9 NA CASRLYIFDQPQHF
few TRBV4-1 NA CASSQDTGETQYF
few TRBV4-2 NA CASSQDGEGGVYNEQFF
NA TRBV30 TRBD1 CAWSVFSGQGENEQFF
few TRBV11-2 TRBD1 CASSARQGTRGGEQFF
NA TRBV5-1 TRBD2 CASSLGTSGAETQYF
NA TRBV20-1 NA CSARPFLALNVDEQYF
few TRBV18 NA CASSTVQGPSYGYTF
NA TRBV5-1 NA CASSLSSYNEQYF
many TRBV6-1 NA CASSETPGKTQYF